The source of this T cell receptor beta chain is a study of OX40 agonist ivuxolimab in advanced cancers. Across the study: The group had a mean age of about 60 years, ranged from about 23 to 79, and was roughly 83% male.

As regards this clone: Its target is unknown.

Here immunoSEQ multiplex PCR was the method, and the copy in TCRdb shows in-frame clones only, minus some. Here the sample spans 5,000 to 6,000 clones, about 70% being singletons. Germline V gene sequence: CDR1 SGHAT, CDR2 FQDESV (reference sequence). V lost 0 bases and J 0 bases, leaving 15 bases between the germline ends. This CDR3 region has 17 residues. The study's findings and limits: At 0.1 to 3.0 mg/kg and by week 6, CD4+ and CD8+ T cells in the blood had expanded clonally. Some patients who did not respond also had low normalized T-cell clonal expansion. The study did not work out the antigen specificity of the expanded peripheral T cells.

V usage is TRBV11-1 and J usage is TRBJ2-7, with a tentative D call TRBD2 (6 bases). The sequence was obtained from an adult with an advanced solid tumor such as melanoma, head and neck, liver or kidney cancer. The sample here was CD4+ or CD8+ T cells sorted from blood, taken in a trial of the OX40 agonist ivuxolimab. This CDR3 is CASSLALRGTSSYEQYF. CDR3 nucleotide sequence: TGTGCCAGCAGCTTAGCTTTGCGGGGAACCAGCTCCTACGAGCAGTACTTC.